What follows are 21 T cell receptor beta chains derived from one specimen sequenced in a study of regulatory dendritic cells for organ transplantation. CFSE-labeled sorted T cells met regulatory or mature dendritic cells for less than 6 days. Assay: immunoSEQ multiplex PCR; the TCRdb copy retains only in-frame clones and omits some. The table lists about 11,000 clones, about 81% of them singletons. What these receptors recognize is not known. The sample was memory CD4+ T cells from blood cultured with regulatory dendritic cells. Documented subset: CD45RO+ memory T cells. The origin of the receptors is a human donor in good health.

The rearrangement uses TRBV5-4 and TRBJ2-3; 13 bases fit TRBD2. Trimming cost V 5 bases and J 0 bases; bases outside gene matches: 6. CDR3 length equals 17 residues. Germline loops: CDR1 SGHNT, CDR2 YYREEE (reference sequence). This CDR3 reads CASRRTSGGESTDTQYF. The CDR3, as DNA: TGTGCCAGCAGGAGAACTAGCGGGGGGGAGAGCACAGATACGCAGTATTTT.

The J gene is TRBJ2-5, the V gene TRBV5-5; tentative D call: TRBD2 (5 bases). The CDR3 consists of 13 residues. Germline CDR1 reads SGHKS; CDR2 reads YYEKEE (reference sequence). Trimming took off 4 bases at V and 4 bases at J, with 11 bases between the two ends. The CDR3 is CASSPLAGETQYF. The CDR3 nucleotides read TGTGCCAGCAGCCCACTTGCGGGAGAGACCCAGTACTTC.

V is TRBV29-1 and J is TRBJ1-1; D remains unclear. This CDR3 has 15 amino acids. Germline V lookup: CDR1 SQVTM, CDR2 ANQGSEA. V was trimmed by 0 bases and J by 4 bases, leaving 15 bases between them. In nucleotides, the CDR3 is TGCAGCGTTGAAGATTACTTCCCATCCGGCACTGAAGCTTTCTTT. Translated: CSVEDYFPSGTEAFF.

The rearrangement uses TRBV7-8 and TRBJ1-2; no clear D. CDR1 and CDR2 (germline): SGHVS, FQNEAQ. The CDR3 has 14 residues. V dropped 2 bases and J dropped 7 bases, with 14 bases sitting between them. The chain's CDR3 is CASSLTNLQVGYTF. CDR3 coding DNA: TGTGCCAGCAGCTTAACCAATTTGCAGGTTGGCTACACCTTC.

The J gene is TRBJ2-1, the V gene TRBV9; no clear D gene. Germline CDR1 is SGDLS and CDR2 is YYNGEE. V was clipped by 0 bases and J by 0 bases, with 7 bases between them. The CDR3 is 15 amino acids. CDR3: CASSVDWSSYNEQFF. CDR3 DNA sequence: TGTGCCAGCAGCGTAGACTGGAGCTCCTACAATGAGCAGTTCTTC.

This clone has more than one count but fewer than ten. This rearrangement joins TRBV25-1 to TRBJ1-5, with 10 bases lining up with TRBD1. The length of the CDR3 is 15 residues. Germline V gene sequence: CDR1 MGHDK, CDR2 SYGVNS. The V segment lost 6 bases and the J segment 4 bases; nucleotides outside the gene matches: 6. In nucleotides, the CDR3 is TGTGCCAGCAGGCCAGGGACAGGGGATAATCAGCCCCAGCATTTT. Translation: CASRPGTGDNQPQHF.

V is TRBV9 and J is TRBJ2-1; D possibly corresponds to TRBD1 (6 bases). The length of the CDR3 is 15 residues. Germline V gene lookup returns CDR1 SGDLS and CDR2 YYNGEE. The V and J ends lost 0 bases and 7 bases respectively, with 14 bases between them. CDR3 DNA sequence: TGTGCCAGCAGCGTAGGGGGGCTTTCCTGGAATGAGCAGTTCTTC. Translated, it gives CASSVGGLSWNEQFF. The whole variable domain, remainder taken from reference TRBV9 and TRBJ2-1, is DSGVTQTPKHLITATGQRVTLRCSPRSGDLSVYWYQQSLDQGLQFLIQYYNGEERAKGNILERFSAQQFPDLHSELNLSSLELGDSALYFCASSVGGLSWNEQFFGPGTRLTVL.

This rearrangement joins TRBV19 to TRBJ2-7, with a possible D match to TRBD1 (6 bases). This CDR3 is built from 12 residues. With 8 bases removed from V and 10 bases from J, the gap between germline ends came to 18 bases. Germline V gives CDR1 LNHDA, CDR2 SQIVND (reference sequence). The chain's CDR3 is CASGSGQFPQYF. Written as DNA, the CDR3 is TGTGCCAGTGGCAGCGGACAGTTTCCCCAGTACTTC.

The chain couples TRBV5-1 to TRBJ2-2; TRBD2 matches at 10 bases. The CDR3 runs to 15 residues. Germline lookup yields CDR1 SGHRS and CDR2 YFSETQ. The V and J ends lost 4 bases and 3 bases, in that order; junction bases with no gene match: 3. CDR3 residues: CASSLGTSDTGELFF. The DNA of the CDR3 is TGCGCCAGCAGCCTCGGGACTAGCGACACCGGGGAGCTGTTTTTT.

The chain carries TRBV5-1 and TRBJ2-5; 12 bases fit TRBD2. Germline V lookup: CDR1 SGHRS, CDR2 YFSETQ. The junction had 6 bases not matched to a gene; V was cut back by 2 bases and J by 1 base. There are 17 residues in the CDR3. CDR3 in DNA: TGCGCCAGCAGCTTAGGGACTAGCGGGCTTAGCCAAGAGACCCAGTACTTC. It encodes CASSLGTSGLSQETQYF.

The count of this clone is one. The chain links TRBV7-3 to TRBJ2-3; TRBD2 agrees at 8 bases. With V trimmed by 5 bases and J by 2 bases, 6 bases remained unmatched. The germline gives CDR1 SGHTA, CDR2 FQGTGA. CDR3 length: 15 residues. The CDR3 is CASSLLAATTDTQYF. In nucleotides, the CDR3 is TGTGCCAGCAGCCTACTAGCGGCAACCACAGATACGCAGTATTTT.

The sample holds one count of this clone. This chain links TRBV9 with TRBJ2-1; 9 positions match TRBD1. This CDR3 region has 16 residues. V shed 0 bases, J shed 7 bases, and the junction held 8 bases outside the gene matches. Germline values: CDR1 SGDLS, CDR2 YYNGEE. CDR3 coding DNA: TGTGCCAGCAGCGTAGGCGGGACAGGGATGAGGAATGAGCAGTTCTTC. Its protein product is CASSVGGTGMRNEQFF.

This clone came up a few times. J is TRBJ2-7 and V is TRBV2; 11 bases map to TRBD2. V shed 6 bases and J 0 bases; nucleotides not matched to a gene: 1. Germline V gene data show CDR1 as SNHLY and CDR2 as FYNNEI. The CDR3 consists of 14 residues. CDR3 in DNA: TGTGCCAGCAGGACTAGCGGGGCCTCCTACGAGCAGTACTTC. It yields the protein CASRTSGASYEQYF.

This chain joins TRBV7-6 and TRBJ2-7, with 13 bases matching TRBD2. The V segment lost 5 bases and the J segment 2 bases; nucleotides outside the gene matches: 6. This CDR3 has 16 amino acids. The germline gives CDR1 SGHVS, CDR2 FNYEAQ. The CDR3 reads CASSRGLAGDTYEQYF. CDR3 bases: TGTGCCAGCAGCCGAGGACTAGCGGGGGACACCTACGAGCAGTACTTC. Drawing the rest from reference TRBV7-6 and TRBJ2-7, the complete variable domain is GAGVSQSPRYKVTKRGQDVALRCDPISGHVSLYWYRQALGQGPEFLTYFNYEAQQDKSGLPNDRFSAERPEGSISTLTIQRTEQRDSAMYRCASSRGLAGDTYEQYFGPGTRLTVT.

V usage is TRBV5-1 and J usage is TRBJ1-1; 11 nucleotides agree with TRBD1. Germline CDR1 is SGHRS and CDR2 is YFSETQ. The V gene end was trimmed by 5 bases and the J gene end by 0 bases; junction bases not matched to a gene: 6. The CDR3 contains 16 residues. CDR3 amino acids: CASRQGTGGMNTEAFF. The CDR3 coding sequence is TGCGCCAGCAGGCAGGGGACAGGGGGGATGAACACTGAAGCTTTCTTT.

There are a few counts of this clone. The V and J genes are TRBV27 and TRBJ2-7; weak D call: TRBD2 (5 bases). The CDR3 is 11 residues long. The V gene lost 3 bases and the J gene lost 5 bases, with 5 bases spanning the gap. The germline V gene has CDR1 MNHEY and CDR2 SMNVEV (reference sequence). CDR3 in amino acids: CASSFGNEQYF. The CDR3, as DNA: TGTGCCAGCAGTTTCGGGAACGAGCAGTACTTC.

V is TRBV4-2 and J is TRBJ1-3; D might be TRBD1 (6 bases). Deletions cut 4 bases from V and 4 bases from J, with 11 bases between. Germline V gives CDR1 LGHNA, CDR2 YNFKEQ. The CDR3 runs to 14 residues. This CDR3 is CASSPQGTGNTIYF. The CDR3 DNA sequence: TGTGCCAGCAGCCCACAGGGAACGGGAAACACCATATATTTT.

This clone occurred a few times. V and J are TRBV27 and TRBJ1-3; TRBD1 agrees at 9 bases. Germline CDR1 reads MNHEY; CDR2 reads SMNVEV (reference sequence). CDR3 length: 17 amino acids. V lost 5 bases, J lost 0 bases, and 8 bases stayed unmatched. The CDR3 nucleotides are TGTGCCAGCAGTCCAAACAGGGGGCCGAGCTCTGGAAACACCATATATTTT. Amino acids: CASSPNRGPSSGNTIYF.

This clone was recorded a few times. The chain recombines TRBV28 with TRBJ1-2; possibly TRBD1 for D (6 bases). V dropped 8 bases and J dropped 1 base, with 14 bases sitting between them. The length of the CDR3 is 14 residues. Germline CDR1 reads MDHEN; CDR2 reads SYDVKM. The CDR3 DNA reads TGTGCCAGCCGCCAGACAGGAGTTAACTATGGCTACACCTTC. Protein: CASRQTGVNYGYTF.

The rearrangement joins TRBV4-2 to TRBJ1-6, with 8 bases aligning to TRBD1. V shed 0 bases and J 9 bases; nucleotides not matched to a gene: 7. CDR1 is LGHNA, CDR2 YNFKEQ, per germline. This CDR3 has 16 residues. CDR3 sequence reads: CASSQDPGTGISPLHF. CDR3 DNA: TGTGCCAGCAGCCAAGACCCCGGGACAGGCATTTCACCCCTCCACTTT.

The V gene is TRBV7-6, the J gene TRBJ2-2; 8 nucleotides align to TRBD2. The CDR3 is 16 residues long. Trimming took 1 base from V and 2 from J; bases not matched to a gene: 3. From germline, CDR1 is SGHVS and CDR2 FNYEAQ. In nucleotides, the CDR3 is TGTGCCAGCAGCTTAGACGGGGGGGATAACACCGGGGAGCTGTTTTTT. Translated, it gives CASSLDGGDNTGELFF. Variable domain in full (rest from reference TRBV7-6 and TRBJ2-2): GAGVSQSPRYKVTKRGQDVALRCDPISGHVSLYWYRQALGQGPEFLTYFNYEAQQDKSGLPNDRFSAERPEGSISTLTIQRTEQRDSAMYRCASSLDGGDNTGELFFGEGSRLTVL.